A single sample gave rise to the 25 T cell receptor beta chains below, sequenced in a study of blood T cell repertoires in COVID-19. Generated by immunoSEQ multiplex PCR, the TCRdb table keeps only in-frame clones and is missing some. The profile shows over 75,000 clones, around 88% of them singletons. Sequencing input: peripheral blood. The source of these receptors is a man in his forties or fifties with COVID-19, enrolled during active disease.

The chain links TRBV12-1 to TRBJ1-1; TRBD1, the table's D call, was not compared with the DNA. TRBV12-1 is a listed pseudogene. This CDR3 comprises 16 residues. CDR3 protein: CASSFRDRGWDTEAFF. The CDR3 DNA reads TGTGCCAGCAGCTTTCGGGACAGGGGGTGGGACACTGAAGCTTTCTTT.

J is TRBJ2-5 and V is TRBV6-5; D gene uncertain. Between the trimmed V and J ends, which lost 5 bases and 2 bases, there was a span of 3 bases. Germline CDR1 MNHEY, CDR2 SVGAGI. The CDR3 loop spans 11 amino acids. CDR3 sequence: CASSPQETQYF. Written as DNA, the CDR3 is TGTGCCAGCAGTCCACAAGAGACCCAGTACTTC.

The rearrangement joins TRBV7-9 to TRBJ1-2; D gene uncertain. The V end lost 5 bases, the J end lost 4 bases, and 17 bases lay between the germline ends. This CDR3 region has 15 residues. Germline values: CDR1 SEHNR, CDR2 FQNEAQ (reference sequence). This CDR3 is CASSQAPGEGYGYTF. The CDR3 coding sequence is TGTGCCAGCAGCCAAGCCCCCGGGGAGGGCTATGGCTACACCTTC.

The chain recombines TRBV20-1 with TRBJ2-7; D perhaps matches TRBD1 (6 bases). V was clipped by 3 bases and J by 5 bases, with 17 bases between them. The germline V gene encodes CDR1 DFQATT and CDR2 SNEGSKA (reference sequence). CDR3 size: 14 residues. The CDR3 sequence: CSASARGRGNEQYF. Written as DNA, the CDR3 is TGCAGTGCTAGTGCCCGAGGCAGGGGAAACGAGCAGTACTTC.

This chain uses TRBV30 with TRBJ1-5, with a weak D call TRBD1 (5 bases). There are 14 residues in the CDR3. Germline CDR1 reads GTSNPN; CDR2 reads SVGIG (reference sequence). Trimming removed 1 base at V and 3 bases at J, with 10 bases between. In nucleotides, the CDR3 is TGTGCCTGGAGTGGGACACTCCTCAATCAGCCCCAGCATTTT. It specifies CAWSGTLLNQPQHF.

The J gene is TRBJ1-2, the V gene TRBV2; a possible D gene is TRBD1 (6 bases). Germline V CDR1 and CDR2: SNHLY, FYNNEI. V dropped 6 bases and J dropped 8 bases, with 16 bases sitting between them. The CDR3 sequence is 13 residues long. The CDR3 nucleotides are TGTGCCAGCAGAGGCAGGGGCCTTGTGGGCTACACCTTC. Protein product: CASRGRGLVGYTF.

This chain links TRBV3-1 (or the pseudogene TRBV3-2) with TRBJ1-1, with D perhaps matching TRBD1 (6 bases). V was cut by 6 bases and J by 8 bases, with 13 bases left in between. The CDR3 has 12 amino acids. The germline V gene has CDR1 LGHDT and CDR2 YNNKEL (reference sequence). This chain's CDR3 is CASSLRGGEAFF. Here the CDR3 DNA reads TGTGCCAGCAGTCTCCGGGGGGGCGAAGCTTTCTTT.

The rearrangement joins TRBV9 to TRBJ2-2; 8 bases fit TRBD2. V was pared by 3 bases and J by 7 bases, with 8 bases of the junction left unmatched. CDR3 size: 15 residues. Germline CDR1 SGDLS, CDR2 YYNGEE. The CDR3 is CASSAPGLGNGELFF. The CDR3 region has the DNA TGTGCCAGCAGCGCACCGGGACTAGGAAACGGGGAGCTGTTTTTT.

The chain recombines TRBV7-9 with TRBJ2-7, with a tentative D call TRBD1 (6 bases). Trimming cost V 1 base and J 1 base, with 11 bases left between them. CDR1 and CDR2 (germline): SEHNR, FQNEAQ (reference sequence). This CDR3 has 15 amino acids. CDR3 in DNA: TGTGCCAGCAGCTTAGTAAACGGACAGTCCTACGAGCAGTACTTC. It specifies CASSLVNGQSYEQYF.

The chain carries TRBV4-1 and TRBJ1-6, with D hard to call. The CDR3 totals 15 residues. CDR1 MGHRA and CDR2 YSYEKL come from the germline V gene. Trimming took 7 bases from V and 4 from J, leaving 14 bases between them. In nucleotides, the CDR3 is TGCGCCAGCACCGAGGGAATGTCTTATAATTCACCCCTCCACTTT. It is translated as CASTEGMSYNSPLHF.

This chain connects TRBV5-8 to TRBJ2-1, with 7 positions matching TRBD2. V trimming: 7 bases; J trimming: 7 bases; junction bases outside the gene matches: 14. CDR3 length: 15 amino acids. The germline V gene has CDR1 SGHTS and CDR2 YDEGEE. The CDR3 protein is CASLTIIRGGNEQFF. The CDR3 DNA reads TGTGCCAGCTTGACGATCATCCGCGGGGGTAATGAGCAGTTCTTC.

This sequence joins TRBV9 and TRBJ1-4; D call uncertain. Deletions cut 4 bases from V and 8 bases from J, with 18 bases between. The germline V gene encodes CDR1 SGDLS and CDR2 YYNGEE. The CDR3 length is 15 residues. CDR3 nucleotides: TGTGCCAGCAGCCCCTCCCCGCGGGCTGAGGAAAAACTGTTTTTT. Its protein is CASSPSPRAEEKLFF.

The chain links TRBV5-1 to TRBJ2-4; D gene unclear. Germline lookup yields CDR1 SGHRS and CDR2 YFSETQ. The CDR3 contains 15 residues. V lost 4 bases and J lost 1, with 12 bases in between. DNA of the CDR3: TGCGCCAGCAGCCCAAGACTTGCGGCCAAAAACATTCAGTACTTC. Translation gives CASSPRLAAKNIQYF.

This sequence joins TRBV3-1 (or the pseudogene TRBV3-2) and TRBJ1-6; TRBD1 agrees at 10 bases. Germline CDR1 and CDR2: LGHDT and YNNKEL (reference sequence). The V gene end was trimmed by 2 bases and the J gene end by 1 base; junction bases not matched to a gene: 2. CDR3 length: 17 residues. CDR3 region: CASSQLGQGSYNSPLHF. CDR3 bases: TGTGCCAGCAGCCAACTGGGACAGGGGTCCTATAATTCACCCCTCCACTTT.

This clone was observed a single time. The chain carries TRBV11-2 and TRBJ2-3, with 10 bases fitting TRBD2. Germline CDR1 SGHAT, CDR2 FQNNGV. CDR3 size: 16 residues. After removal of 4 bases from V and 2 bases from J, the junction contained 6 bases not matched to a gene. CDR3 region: CASSYSSGGYTDTQYF. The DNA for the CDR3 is TGTGCCAGCAGCTATTCTAGCGGGGGTTACACAGATACGCAGTATTTT.

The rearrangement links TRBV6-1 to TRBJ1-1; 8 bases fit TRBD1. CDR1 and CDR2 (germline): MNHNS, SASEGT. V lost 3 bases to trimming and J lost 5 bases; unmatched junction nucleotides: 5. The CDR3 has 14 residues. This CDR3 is CASSDQQGGTEAFF. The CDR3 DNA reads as TGTGCCAGCAGTGACCAACAGGGGGGTACTGAAGCTTTCTTT.

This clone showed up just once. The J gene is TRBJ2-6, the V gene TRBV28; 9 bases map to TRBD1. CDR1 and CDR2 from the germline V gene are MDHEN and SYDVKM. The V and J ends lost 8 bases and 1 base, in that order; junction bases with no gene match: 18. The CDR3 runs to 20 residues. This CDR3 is CASLQSYGTGIGSGANVLTF. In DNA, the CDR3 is TGTGCCAGCCTCCAATCCTACGGGACAGGGATTGGTTCTGGGGCCAACGTCCTGACTTTC. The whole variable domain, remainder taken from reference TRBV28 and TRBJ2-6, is DVKVTQSSRYLVKRTGEKVFLECVQDMDHENMFWYRQDPGLGLRLIYFSYDVKMKEKGDIPEGYSVSREKKERFSLILESASTNQTSMYLCASLQSYGTGIGSGANVLTFGAGSRLTVL.

The CDR3 sequence is CASSLAQFYGGSPLHF. In DNA, the CDR3 is TGTGCCAGCAGCTTAGCGCAATTTTATGGGGGCTCACCCCTCCACTTT. The genes are TRBV7-9 and TRBJ1-6, with D perhaps matching TRBD1 (6 bases). CDR3 size: 16 residues. The germline CDR1 and CDR2 sequences are SEHNR and FQNEAQ (reference sequence). The V gene lost 0 bases and the J gene lost 10 bases, with 16 bases spanning the gap.

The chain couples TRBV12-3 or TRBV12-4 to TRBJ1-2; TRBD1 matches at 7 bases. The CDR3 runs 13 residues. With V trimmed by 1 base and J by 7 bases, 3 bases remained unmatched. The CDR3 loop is CASSLEGALGYTF. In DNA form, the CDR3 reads TGTGCCAGCAGTTTAGAGGGGGCGCTTGGCTACACCTTC.

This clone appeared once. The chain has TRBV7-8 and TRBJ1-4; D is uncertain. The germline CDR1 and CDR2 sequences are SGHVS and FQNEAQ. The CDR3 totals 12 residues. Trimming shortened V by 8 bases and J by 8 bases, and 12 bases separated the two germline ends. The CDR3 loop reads CASGQAAEKLFF. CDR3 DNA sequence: TGTGCCAGCGGGCAGGCAGCCGAAAAACTGTTTTTT.

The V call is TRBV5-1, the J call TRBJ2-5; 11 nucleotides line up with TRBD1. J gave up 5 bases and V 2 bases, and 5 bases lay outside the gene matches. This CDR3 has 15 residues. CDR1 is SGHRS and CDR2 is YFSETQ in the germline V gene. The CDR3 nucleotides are TGCGCCAGCAGCTTCCCGGGACAGGGGGATGAGACCCAGTACTTC. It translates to CASSFPGQGDETQYF.

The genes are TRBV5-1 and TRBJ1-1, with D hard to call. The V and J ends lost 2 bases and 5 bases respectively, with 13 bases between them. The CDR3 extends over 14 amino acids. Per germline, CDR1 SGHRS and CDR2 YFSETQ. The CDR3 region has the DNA TGCGCCAGCAGCTTTGCGGGGTTCGGGACTGAAGCTTTCTTT. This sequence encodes CASSFAGFGTEAFF. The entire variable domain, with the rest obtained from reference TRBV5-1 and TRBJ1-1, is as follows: KAGVTQTPRYLIKTRGQQVTLSCSPISGHRSVSWYQQTPGQGLQFLFEYFSETQRNKGNFPGRFSGRQFSNSRSEMNVSTLELGDSALYLCASSFAGFGTEAFFGQGTRLTVV.

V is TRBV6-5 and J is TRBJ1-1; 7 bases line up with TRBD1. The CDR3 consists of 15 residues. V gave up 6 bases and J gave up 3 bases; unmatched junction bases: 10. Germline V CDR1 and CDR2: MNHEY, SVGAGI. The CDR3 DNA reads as TGTGCCAGCAGCACCCTTGACAGGGCTGACACTGAAGCTTTCTTT. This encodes CASSTLDRADTEAFF.

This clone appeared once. For the CDR3, the DNA is TGTGCCTGGAGTCCCAGGGGTAGATACGAGCAGTACTTC. It encodes CAWSPRGRYEQYF. V usage is TRBV30 and J usage is TRBJ2-7; D perhaps matches TRBD1 (6 bases). Trimming shortened V by 2 bases and J by 4 bases, and 12 bases separated the two germline ends. Germline V CDR1 and CDR2: GTSNPN, SVGIG (reference sequence). CDR3 length equals 13 residues.

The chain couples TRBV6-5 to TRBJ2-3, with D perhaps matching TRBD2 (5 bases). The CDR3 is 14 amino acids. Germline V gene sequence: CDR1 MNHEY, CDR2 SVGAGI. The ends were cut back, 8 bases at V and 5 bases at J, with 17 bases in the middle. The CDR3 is CASPRRDEGDTQYF. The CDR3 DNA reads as TGTGCCAGCCCCCGAAGGGATGAGGGAGATACGCAGTATTTT.